The 5 T cell receptor beta chains listed next were all sequenced from one sample in a study of Ad26.COV2.S vaccination and SARS-CoV-2 variants. Treatment of the sample: about 20 received Ad26.COV2.S at low or high dose, single or two shots; several received placebo; per-sample allocation not given. The investigators took samples on day 63 after the first vaccine or placebo injection. Produced via immunoSEQ multiplex PCR; TCRdb's table is partial and in-frame only. Among roughly 300,000 clones listed, about 88% were seen once. The input for sequencing was peripheral blood, taken in a trial of Ad26.COV2.S vaccine versus placebo. These receptors were obtained from a person aged 18-65 years who received the Ad26.COV2.S COVID-19 vaccine or a placebo.

V gene TRBV12-3 or TRBV12-4 combines with J gene TRBJ2-7; D is possibly TRBD1 (6 bases). The CDR3 runs to 13 residues. Trimming cost V 10 bases and J 2 bases, with 15 bases left between them. CDR3 bases: TGTGCCATCCAGGACAGCCTGACCTACGAGCAGTACTTC. Protein sequence: CAIQDSLTYEQYF.

The chain recombines TRBV28 with TRBJ1-2; D might be TRBD1 (6 bases). Germline V gene data show CDR1 as MDHEN and CDR2 as SYDVKM. Between the trimmed V and J ends, which lost 5 bases and 2 bases, there was a span of 9 bases. This CDR3 is built from 13 residues. The chain's CDR3 is CASSHGTNYGYTF. The DNA for the CDR3 is TGTGCCAGCAGTCACGGGACAAACTATGGCTACACCTTC.

This clone was seen a few times. V is TRBV24-1 and J is TRBJ1-5, with TRBD1 identical over 7 bases. The trim removed 2 bases at V and 3 bases at J, leaving 6 bases unmatched. The CDR3 is 16 amino acids. The germline gives CDR1 KGHDR, CDR2 SFDVKD. CDR3 in amino acids: CATSDSTGNPNQPQHF. The CDR3 bases are TGTGCCACCAGTGATTCGACAGGGAATCCCAATCAGCCCCAGCATTTT.

This clone came up a few times. The J gene is TRBJ1-1, the V gene TRBV5-4; 7 positions match TRBD1. Germline trimming cut 5 bases from V and 1 base from J; bases unmatched to any gene: 8. The CDR3 spans 15 residues. CDR1 is SGHNT and CDR2 is YYREEE in the germline V gene (reference sequence). CDR3 nucleotide sequence: TGTGCCAGCAGACAACAGGGGCTTCAGAACACTGAAGCTTTCTTT. Protein product: CASRQQGLQNTEAFF.

The chain has TRBV28 and TRBJ1-6, with no clear D. Germline CDR1 and CDR2: MDHEN and SYDVKM. The CDR3 sequence is 13 residues long. V was shortened by 5 bases and J by 6 bases, with 8 bases between the two germline ends. The CDR3 is CASSVQVNSPLHF. The CDR3 nucleotides read TGTGCCAGCAGTGTTCAGGTTAATTCACCCCTCCACTTT.